What follows are 15 T cell receptor beta chains derived from one specimen sequenced in a study of cytomegalovirus exposure and HLA in healthy donors. The primer mix had 60 Vbeta and 13 Jbeta primers. This table comes from immunoSEQ multiplex PCR, and its TCRdb copy is limited to in-frame clones, with some not included. The table shows 100,000 to 150,000 clones, with about 74% occurring only once. Sequencing input: PBMCs. All receptors come from a woman aged 50 to 65 in good health and CMV-seropositive.

V is TRBV4-3 and J is TRBJ1-1; D call uncertain. The V end lost 0 bases, the J end lost 9 bases, and 11 bases lay between the germline ends. Germline loops: CDR1 LGHNA, CDR2 YSLEER. The CDR3 runs to 13 residues. CDR3 amino acids: CASSQEVGLQAFF. CDR3 nucleotides: TGCGCCAGCAGCCAAGAGGTAGGACTTCAAGCTTTCTTT.

J is TRBJ1-1 and V is TRBV18; D is perhaps TRBD1 (5 bases). Between the trimmed V and J ends, which lost 0 bases and 2 bases, there was a span of 13 bases. The germline V gene has CDR1 KGHSH and CDR2 LQKENI. The length of the CDR3 is 16 residues. CDR3: CASSPPQGSDNTEAFF. The DNA of the CDR3 is TGTGCCAGCTCACCACCGCAGGGTTCAGATAACACTGAAGCTTTCTTT.

This clone was counted once. The chain has TRBV5-1 and TRBJ2-5; 11 bases fit TRBD2. The junction had 5 bases not matched to a gene; V was cut back by 4 bases and J by 3 bases. This CDR3 has 15 residues. Germline assignment: CDR1 SGHRS and CDR2 YFSETQ. CDR3 sequence: CASSLSGGVKETQYF. In nucleotides, the CDR3 is TGCGCCAGCAGCCTTAGCGGGGGGGTTAAAGAGACCCAGTACTTC.

This chain links TRBV5-1 with TRBJ2-2; 8 bases agree with TRBD1. Germline assignment: CDR1 SGHRS and CDR2 YFSETQ. The CDR3 consists of 17 residues. J was trimmed by 4 bases and V by 5 bases; bases with no gene match: 13. The CDR3 spells CASSPEPGTGPTGELFF. The CDR3 region has the DNA TGCGCCAGCAGTCCTGAACCCGGGACAGGACCCACCGGGGAGCTGTTTTTT.

The rearrangement links TRBV7-2 to TRBJ1-6; 7 bases agree with TRBD1. The CDR3 runs 17 residues. The V segment lost 8 bases and the J segment 3 bases; nucleotides outside the gene matches: 13. Germline assignment: CDR1 SGHTA and CDR2 FQGNSA. DNA for the CDR3: TGTGCCAGCCGATTAGGCGACAGGGCGAACTATAATTCACCCCTCCACTTT. Its protein is CASRLGDRANYNSPLHF.

The genes are TRBV7-2 and TRBJ2-5; D gene unclear. The CDR3 has 13 residues. The germline V gene encodes CDR1 SGHTA and CDR2 FQGNSA. Trimming shortened V by 3 bases and J by 1 base, and 6 bases separated the two germline ends. The CDR3 here is CASSLIAQETQYF. The CDR3 coding sequence is TGTGCCAGCAGCTTGATAGCCCAAGAGACCCAGTACTTC.

This clone came up a few times. The V call is TRBV4-2, the J call TRBJ2-1; D unclear. CDR3 size: 18 residues. Trimming pared 0 bases from V and 0 bases from J, leaving 15 bases between. Germline V lookup: CDR1 LGHNA, CDR2 YNFKEQ. The CDR3, as DNA: TGTGCCAGCAGCCAAGATCCGGTAGATCGGAGCTCCTACAATGAGCAGTTCTTC. Protein product: CASSQDPVDRSSYNEQFF.

V gene TRBV2 combines with J gene TRBJ1-6, with 9 bases fitting TRBD1. The CDR3 spans 15 residues. With 5 bases clipped from V and 10 bases from J, the junction kept 9 bases outside the gene matches. Germline V gene data show CDR1 as SNHLY and CDR2 as FYNNEI. The CDR3 nucleotides read TGTGCCAGCAGTTTCCTGGGACAGGGAGGGTCACCCCTCCACTTT. Its translation: CASSFLGQGGSPLHF.

This clone has just a few counts. The chain couples TRBV5-4 to TRBJ2-2; 10 bases match TRBD1. V dropped 0 bases and J dropped 4; count of bases not matched to a gene: 0. CDR3 size: 15 residues. Germline CDR1 reads SGHNT; CDR2 reads YYREEE (reference sequence). The CDR3 reads CASSLGTGGTGELFF. The CDR3 coding sequence is TGTGCCAGCAGCTTGGGGACAGGGGGCACCGGGGAGCTGTTTTTT.

Here the CDR3 DNA reads TGTGCCAGCAGGGACAGTTCCTACGAGCAGTACTTC. Translating gives CASRDSSYEQYF. The rearrangement uses TRBV2 and TRBJ2-7; perhaps TRBD1 as D (6 bases). Trimming left V 6 bases short and J 1 base short, with 7 bases between. Germline lookup yields CDR1 SNHLY and CDR2 FYNNEI. This CDR3 has 12 residues.

The chain has TRBV30 and TRBJ2-3; D gene ambiguous. V was trimmed by 8 bases and J by 1 base, leaving 10 bases between them. Per the germline V gene, CDR1 is GTSNPN and CDR2 is SVGIG (reference sequence). CDR3 length: 12 residues. The CDR3 DNA reads TGTGCCGGGATCGTCGGCACAGATACGCAGTATTTT. Protein sequence: CAGIVGTDTQYF.

This clone appeared a few times. The chain employs TRBV12-5 and TRBJ2-3; unclear D gene. Per germline, CDR1 LGHNT and CDR2 FRNRAP. The CDR3 contains 12 residues. Trimming removed 2 bases at V and 5 bases at J, with 5 bases between. The CDR3 loop reads CASGLRGDTQYF. The DNA of the CDR3 is TGTGCTAGTGGTTTGCGCGGAGATACGCAGTATTTT.

The J gene is TRBJ1-6, the V gene TRBV6-6; D remains ambiguous. CDR1 and CDR2 (germline): MNHNY, SVGAGI (reference sequence). The V end lost 7 bases, the J end lost 8 bases, and 12 bases lay between the germline ends. CDR3 length: 13 amino acids. CDR3 sequence: CASIGESDSPLHF. CDR3 DNA sequence: TGTGCCAGCATCGGGGAAAGCGATTCACCCCTCCACTTT.

In its sample, this clone was seen once. The rearrangement uses TRBV5-1 and TRBJ2-1, with 13 bases that match TRBD2. The ends lost 3 bases at V and 7 bases at J; junction bases unmatched: 10. The CDR3 loop spans 17 amino acids. CDR1 SGHRS and CDR2 YFSETQ come from the germline V gene. In DNA, the CDR3 is TGCGCCAGCAGCTCAACTAGCGGGGGGGCAGGAAGGAATGAGCAGTTCTTC. Amino acids: CASSSTSGGAGRNEQFF.

The J gene is TRBJ2-1, the V gene TRBV19; 8 bases agree with TRBD1. Per the germline V gene, CDR1 is LNHDA and CDR2 is SQIVND (reference sequence). V shed 2 bases and J 8 bases; nucleotides not matched to a gene: 5. The CDR3 consists of 14 residues. DNA for the CDR3: TGTGCCAGTAGTATACCGGGACAGGTCCATGAGCAGTTCTTC. Translating it yields CASSIPGQVHEQFF.